One and the same sample provided the 25 T cell receptor beta chains below, sequenced in a study of blood T cell repertoires in COVID-19. Data came from immunoSEQ multiplex PCR; TCRdb stores just in-frame clones and leaves some out. The profile shows some 110,000 clones, less than 85% of them singletons. The sequenced sample consisted of peripheral blood. These receptors were taken from a woman aged 55-70 years with acute or convalescent COVID-19.

The chain is built from TRBV5-5 and TRBJ2-7; 9 bases align to TRBD1. The trim removed 4 bases at V and 6 bases at J, leaving 8 bases unmatched. Germline V CDR1 and CDR2: SGHKS, YYEKEE (reference sequence). The CDR3 spans 14 residues. Here the CDR3 DNA reads TGTGCCAGCAGCCTCCGACAGGGGGGCAGCGAGCAGTACTTC. Its translation is CASSLRQGGSEQYF.

J is TRBJ1-2 and V is TRBV29-1; weak D call: TRBD1 (6 bases). V was clipped by 4 bases and J by 1 base, with 10 bases between them. There are 13 residues in the CDR3. Per germline, CDR1 SQVTM and CDR2 ANQGSEA. DNA of the CDR3: TGCAGCGTTGCCCTACAGGGTAACTATGGCTACACCTTC. Translated: CSVALQGNYGYTF.

The V gene is TRBV2, the J gene TRBJ1-6; a weak D match, TRBD1 (5 bases). CDR1 is SNHLY and CDR2 is FYNNEI in the germline V gene. This CDR3 spans 17 amino acids. The V end was cut by 4 bases, the J end by 3 bases, with 16 bases between. DNA for the CDR3: TGTGCCAGCAGTGCGAGCCAGGGAGGACGCTATAATTCACCCCTCCACTTT. It is translated as CASSASQGGRYNSPLHF.

The chain links TRBV27 to TRBJ2-1, with 8 bases lining up with TRBD2. Germline lookup yields CDR1 MNHEY and CDR2 SMNVEV (reference sequence). Trimming at V came to 3 bases and at J to 10 bases, leaving 2 bases not matched to a gene. This CDR3 is built from 12 residues. For the CDR3, the DNA is TGTGCCAGCAGTTTCACTAGCGGAGAGCAGTTCTTC. Encoded protein: CASSFTSGEQFF.

This chain uses TRBV30 with TRBJ1-2; TRBD1 matches at 7 bases. V was pared by 5 bases and J by 0 bases, with 18 bases of the junction left unmatched. This CDR3 contains 18 residues. Germline V lookup: CDR1 GTSNPN, CDR2 SVGIG (reference sequence). In DNA, the CDR3 is TGTGCCTGGGAAAATAACAGGGGCCTCCCGGGAACTAACTATGGCTACACCTTC. Its protein product is CAWENNRGLPGTNYGYTF.

The sample holds one count of this clone. The rearrangement links TRBV5-4 to TRBJ1-6; perhaps TRBD1 as D (6 bases). Trimming stripped 3 bases from V and 0 bases from J, with 10 bases between. Germline values: CDR1 SGHNT, CDR2 YYREEE (reference sequence). The CDR3 is 16 amino acids. CDR3 loop: CASSSTGSSYNSPLHF. The CDR3 DNA is TGTGCCAGCAGCTCTACAGGGAGCTCCTATAATTCACCCCTCCACTTT. The full variable domain, completed using reference TRBV5-4 and TRBJ1-6, is ETGVTQSPTHLIKTRGQQVTLRCSSQSGHNTVSWYQQALGQGPQFIFQYYREEENGRGNFPPRFSGLQFPNYSSELNVNALELDDSALYLCASSSTGSSYNSPLHFGNGTRLTVT.

This clone came up a few times. The chain combines TRBV5-4 with TRBJ1-3; 7 bases map to TRBD1. Unmatched junction bases numbered 6, after V lost 0 bases and J lost 0 bases. This CDR3 has 17 residues. CDR1 is SGHNT and CDR2 is YYREEE in the germline V gene (reference sequence). CDR3 DNA: TGTGCCAGCAGCTTGGCGCAGGGGGGTTCCTCTGGAAACACCATATATTTT. Amino acid sequence: CASSLAQGGSSGNTIYF.

The chain has TRBV3-1 (or the pseudogene TRBV3-2) and TRBJ1-6; D call uncertain. This CDR3 is 15 amino acids long. The V gene's germline CDR1 is LGHDT and CDR2 YNNKEL (reference sequence). Trimming shortened V by 1 base and J by 7 bases, and 11 bases separated the two germline ends. The CDR3 loop reads CASSQVPGPNSPLHF. CDR3 nucleotide sequence: TGTGCCAGCAGCCAAGTCCCGGGTCCGAATTCACCCCTCCACTTT.

The chain has TRBV2 and TRBJ2-4; D is possibly TRBD2 (5 bases). This CDR3 has 14 amino acids. Germline values: CDR1 SNHLY, CDR2 FYNNEI. V lost 4 bases to trimming and J lost 3 bases, with 10 bases between them. The DNA of the CDR3 is TGTGCCAGCAGTGCGGGATGGGGCAAAAACATTCAGTACTTC. Translated, it gives CASSAGWGKNIQYF.

This clone was seen only once. The CDR3 DNA follows: TGTGCCAGCAGCTTTAGCGGGAACCACAATGAGCAGTTCTTC. Amino acid sequence: CASSFSGNHNEQFF. The J gene is TRBJ2-1, the V gene TRBV6-5; 8 nucleotides match TRBD2. J was trimmed by 5 bases and V by 6 bases; bases with no gene match: 6. CDR3 length: 14 amino acids. Germline CDR1 reads MNHEY; CDR2 reads SVGAGI.

The chain combines TRBV10-2 with TRBJ2-7; possible D gene TRBD1, 6 bases. The V gene lost 6 bases and the J gene lost 3 bases, with 9 bases spanning the gap. The CDR3 has 12 residues. Germline V CDR1 and CDR2: WSHSY, SAAADI. The CDR3 sequence: CASRRQVYEQYF. CDR3 sequence (DNA): TGCGCCAGCAGGAGACAGGTCTACGAGCAGTACTTC.

The gene calls are TRBV19 and TRBJ1-5; 11 bases line up with TRBD1. The CDR3 is made up of 16 amino acids. V lost 6 bases to trimming and J lost 6 bases; unmatched junction nucleotides: 10. Germline V gene sequence: CDR1 LNHDA, CDR2 SQIVND (reference sequence). The CDR3 is CASRADRGRNSQPQHF. CDR3 in DNA: TGTGCCAGTAGAGCGGACAGGGGGCGAAACTCTCAGCCCCAGCATTTT.

This sequence joins TRBV6-5 and TRBJ1-1; possible D gene TRBD1, 6 bases. This CDR3 is built from 13 residues. Germline V gives CDR1 MNHEY, CDR2 SVGAGI. Trimming stripped 7 bases from V and 7 bases from J, with 16 bases between. Written as DNA, the CDR3 is TGTGCCAGCAACACCATACAGGGATTTGAAGCTTTCTTT. It encodes CASNTIQGFEAFF.

The V call is TRBV12-3 or TRBV12-4, the J call TRBJ2-7, with D possibly matching TRBD2 (6 bases). V lost 3 bases, J lost 6 bases, and 6 bases lay in between. There are 11 residues in the CDR3. The CDR3 here is CASSFSGEQYF. CDR3 DNA sequence: TGTGCCAGCAGTTTTAGCGGCGAGCAGTACTTC.

This chain joins TRBV20-1 and TRBJ1-5; possibly TRBD1 for D (6 bases). Trimming removed 3 bases from V and 2 bases from J, with 8 bases in between. The germline V gene encodes CDR1 DFQATT and CDR2 SNEGSKA (reference sequence). The CDR3 has 13 residues. CDR3 loop: CSASKGGNQPQHF. The CDR3 region has the DNA TGCAGTGCTAGTAAGGGGGGCAATCAGCCCCAGCATTTT.

This clone was counted between two and nine times. V usage is TRBV6-5 and J usage is TRBJ1-5; TRBD1 is a possible D gene (5 bases). Germline-derived CDR1 and CDR2 are MNHEY and SVGAGI. This CDR3 is 14 amino acids long. Trimming shortened V by 4 bases and J by 4 bases, and 11 bases separated the two germline ends. The CDR3 bases are TGTGCCAGCAGTTCCCCAGGGTGGAATCAGCCCCAGCATTTT. It specifies CASSSPGWNQPQHF.

V gene TRBV3-1 (or the pseudogene TRBV3-2) combines with J gene TRBJ2-5; TRBD2 agrees at 15 bases. V shed 4 bases and J 12 bases; nucleotides not matched to a gene: 6. CDR3 length: 14 residues. Looked up from germline, CDR1 is LGHDT and CDR2 is YNNKEL (reference sequence). The CDR3 bases are TGTGCCAGCAGCCGCCCGGGGACTAGCGGGGGGAAGTACTTC. Its translation is CASSRPGTSGGKYF.

This rearrangement joins TRBV3-1 (or the pseudogene TRBV3-2) to TRBJ2-7; D is possibly TRBD1 (6 bases). CDR1 and CDR2 (germline): LGHDT, YNNKEL (reference sequence). The CDR3 runs 15 residues. V was trimmed by 4 bases and J by 6 bases, leaving 19 bases between them. The CDR3, as DNA: TGTGCCAGCAGCCCTGGACCGAGACAGGATTCCGAGCAGTACTTC. Residues: CASSPGPRQDSEQYF.

This chain uses TRBV12-3 or TRBV12-4 with TRBJ2-1; perhaps TRBD1 as D (6 bases). V lost 7 bases and J lost 4, with 11 bases in between. The CDR3 totals 13 residues. CDR3 nucleotides: TGTGCCAGCACCGTACAGGGATACAATGAGCAGTTCTTC. This gives the protein CASTVQGYNEQFF.

The chain joins TRBV19 to TRBJ1-2, with TRBD1 matching 7 bases. With V trimmed by 5 bases and J by 12 bases, 9 bases remained unmatched. This CDR3 comprises 12 residues. The germline V gene encodes CDR1 LNHDA and CDR2 SQIVND (reference sequence). The CDR3 is CASSEDRRVNTF. CDR3 sequence (DNA): TGTGCCAGTAGTGAGGACAGGAGGGTGAACACCTTC.

In DNA form, the CDR3 reads TGTGCCAGCAACCCCGACCCGGAGATCTATGGCTACACCTTC. The encoded protein is CASNPDPEIYGYTF. V and J are TRBV2 and TRBJ1-2; D remains ambiguous. V lost 7 bases and J 4 bases, leaving 16 bases between the germline ends. Germline V gene sequence: CDR1 SNHLY, CDR2 FYNNEI. This CDR3 has 14 amino acids.

The chain recombines TRBV10-2 with TRBJ2-1; D uncertain. There are 16 residues in the CDR3. Trimming left V 6 bases short and J 0 bases short, with 15 bases between. Germline lookup yields CDR1 WSHSY and CDR2 SAAADI. The CDR3, as DNA: TGCGCCAGCAGCCCTCGGGTAGAAGGCTCCTACAATGAGCAGTTCTTC. Its translation is CASSPRVEGSYNEQFF.

CDR3 coding DNA: TGCGCCAGCAGCTTGGGTCAGGCGATCTCTGGAAACACCATATATTTT. Protein product: CASSLGQAISGNTIYF. This chain uses TRBV5-1 with TRBJ1-3, with D uncertain. Trimming pared 0 bases from V and 0 bases from J, leaving 10 bases between. Germline values: CDR1 SGHRS, CDR2 YFSETQ. The CDR3 extends over 16 amino acids.

V is TRBV5-4 and J is TRBJ2-5; 9 positions agree with TRBD2. CDR3 length: 16 residues. J lost 5 bases, V lost 0 bases, and 8 bases had no gene match. Germline lookup yields CDR1 SGHNT and CDR2 YYREEE (reference sequence). CDR3 nucleotides: TGTGCCAGCAGCTTGGGAGGTGCGGGAGGGGGGGAGACCCAGTACTTC. Encoded protein: CASSLGGAGGGETQYF.

V is TRBV5-4 and J is TRBJ2-5; TRBD1 matches 7 bases. With 2 bases clipped from V and 7 bases from J, the junction kept 11 bases outside the gene matches. The CDR3 is 15 residues long. CDR1 and CDR2 (germline): SGHNT, YYREEE (reference sequence). The CDR3, as DNA: TGTGCCAGCAGCTTTGGACAGGACTCCCTAGGGACCCAGTACTTC. Translated, it gives CASSFGQDSLGTQYF.